This entry lists 5 T cell receptor beta chains sequenced from one sample in a study of blood T cell repertoires in COVID-19. The method was immunoSEQ multiplex PCR; TCRdb's version includes in-frame clones alone and lacks a portion of them. Counted here are around 250,000 clones, 80% to 90% occurring once; the ten biggest clones make up about 3.1%. Sequencing was carried out using PBMCs or T cells enriched from blood (not recorded which). All receptors come from a woman between 40 and 50 years old who had been exposed to COVID-19.

V and J are TRBV14 and TRBJ1-2, with D unclear. V dropped 4 bases and J dropped 0 bases, with 6 bases sitting between them. The germline CDR1 and CDR2 sequences are SGHDN and FVKESK. This CDR3 comprises 13 residues. CDR3 region: CASSLTPNYGYTF. Here the CDR3 DNA reads TGTGCCAGCAGCCTCACACCTAACTATGGCTACACCTTC.

This chain uses TRBV27 with TRBJ2-1, with TRBD1 matching 7 bases. Per germline, CDR1 MNHEY and CDR2 SMNVEV (reference sequence). V shed 5 bases, J shed 4 bases, and the junction held 2 bases outside the gene matches. The length of the CDR3 is 13 residues. The CDR3 is CASSGRGYNEQFF. In DNA form, the CDR3 reads TGTGCCAGCAGTGGCAGGGGGTACAATGAGCAGTTCTTC.

V is TRBV5-4 and J is TRBJ2-1, with 8 nucleotides matching TRBD2. CDR3 size: 16 residues. CDR1 is SGHNT, CDR2 YYREEE, per germline (reference sequence). Germline trimming cut 0 bases from V and 4 bases from J; bases unmatched to any gene: 6. In DNA form, the CDR3 reads TGTGCCAGCAGCTTGGGATCGGGAGGGGGGTACAATGAGCAGTTCTTC. Amino acids: CASSLGSGGGYNEQFF.

The chain employs TRBV4-3 and TRBJ1-6; 7 bases match TRBD1. The CDR3 loop spans 15 amino acids. After removal of 1 base from V and 7 bases from J, the junction contained 4 bases not matched to a gene. Germline assignment: CDR1 LGHNA and CDR2 YSLEER. The CDR3 nucleotides are TGCGCCAGCAGCCAAGTTGACAGGGACAATTCACCCCTCCACTTT. Translation gives CASSQVDRDNSPLHF.

This chain uses TRBV5-1 with TRBJ2-3; TRBD1 matches 7 bases. Per germline, CDR1 SGHRS and CDR2 YFSETQ. V dropped 3 bases and J dropped 3; count of bases not matched to a gene: 4. The CDR3 extends over 14 amino acids. CDR3 amino acids: CASSSGQLTDTQYF. DNA for the CDR3: TGCGCCAGCAGCTCGGGACAGCTGACAGATACGCAGTATTTT.